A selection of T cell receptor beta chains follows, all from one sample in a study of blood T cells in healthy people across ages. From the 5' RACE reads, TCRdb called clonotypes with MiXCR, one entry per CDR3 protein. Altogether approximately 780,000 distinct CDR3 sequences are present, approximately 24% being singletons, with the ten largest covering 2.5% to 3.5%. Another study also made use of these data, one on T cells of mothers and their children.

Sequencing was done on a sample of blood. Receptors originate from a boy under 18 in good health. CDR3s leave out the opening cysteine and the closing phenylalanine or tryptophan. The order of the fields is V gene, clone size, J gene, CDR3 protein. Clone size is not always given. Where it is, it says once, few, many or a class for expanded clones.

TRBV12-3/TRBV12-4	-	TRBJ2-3	ASSPLAGLADTQY
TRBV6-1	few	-	ASSRPGLAGGYYNEQF
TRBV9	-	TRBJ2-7	ASSAGQAGLYEQY
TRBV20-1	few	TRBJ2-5	STRRGQGGGRETQY
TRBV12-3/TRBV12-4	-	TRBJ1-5	ASSLSSPQPQH
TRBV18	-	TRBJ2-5	ASSRDRASFEETQY
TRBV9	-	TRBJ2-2	ASSVLTSGELF
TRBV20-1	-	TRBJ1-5	SARARLRDRGLVVDQPQH
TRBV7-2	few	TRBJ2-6	ASSLDRVSGANVLT
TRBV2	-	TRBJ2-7	ASRSSTGIYEQY
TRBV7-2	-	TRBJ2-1	ASSVGPGSSEQF
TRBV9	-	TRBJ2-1	ASSVVSGRSYNEQF
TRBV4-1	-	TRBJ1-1	ASSQEGRRNTEAF
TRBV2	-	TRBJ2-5	ASRLSVETQY
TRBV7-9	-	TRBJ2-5	ASSAGTGIQETQY
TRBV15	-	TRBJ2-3	ATSRGGRGSDTQY
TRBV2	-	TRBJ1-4	ASTATTPVLGEKLF
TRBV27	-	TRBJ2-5	ASSPRQGAQTQY
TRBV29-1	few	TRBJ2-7	STRGVGRGREQY
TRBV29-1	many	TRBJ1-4	SAGTGGSTNEKLF
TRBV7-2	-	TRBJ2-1	ASSFGQGAGREQF
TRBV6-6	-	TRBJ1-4	ASTYRDRNEKLF
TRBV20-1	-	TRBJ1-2	SASGTPEGGYT
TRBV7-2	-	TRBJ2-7	ASSLESRLGYEQY
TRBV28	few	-	ASSLTILRGAGYEQY
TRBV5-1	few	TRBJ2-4	ASKGGILAKNIQY
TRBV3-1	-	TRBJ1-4	ATSGSLNEKLF
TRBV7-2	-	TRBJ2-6	ASSLSPEGANVLT